The 32 T cell receptor beta chains listed next were all sequenced from one sample in a study of blood T cell repertoires in COVID-19. The protocol was immunoSEQ multiplex PCR, while the TCRdb copy is restricted to in-frame clones and leaves out a portion. In the table there are about 90,000 clones, about 91% of which are singletons. Material for sequencing was peripheral blood. The receptor set was obtained from a man aged 60 to 75 with acute or convalescent COVID-19.

This clone appeared once. The chain has TRBV30 and TRBJ1-2, with 9 bases aligning to TRBD1. Germline assignment: CDR1 GTSNPN and CDR2 SVGIG (reference sequence). This CDR3 has 17 residues. The V gene end was trimmed by 3 bases and the J gene end by 3 bases; junction bases not matched to a gene: 14. The CDR3 nucleotides are TGTGCCTGGAGCGGCGCCCGACTTGACAGGGGGGACTATGGCTACACCTTC. It specifies CAWSGARLDRGDYGYTF. Using reference TRBV30 and TRBJ1-2 for the parts outside the CDR3, the full variable domain is SQTIHQWPATLVQPVGSPLSLECTVEGTSNPNLYWYRQAAGRGLQLLFYSVGIGQISSEVPQNLSASRPQDRQFILSSKKLLLSDSGFYLCAWSGARLDRGDYGYTFGSGTRLTVV.

The chain is built from TRBV28 and TRBJ1-2, with a weak D call TRBD1 (6 bases). The germline CDR1 and CDR2 sequences are MDHEN and SYDVKM. The V end was cut by 6 bases, the J end by 0 bases, with 11 bases between. The CDR3 runs to 14 residues. CDR3 nucleotide sequence: TGTGCCAGCAGGGAACAGGGTACTAACTATGGCTACACCTTC. The encoded protein is CASREQGTNYGYTF.

The rearrangement links TRBV12-3 or TRBV12-4 to TRBJ1-2; D is uncertain. Deletions cut 5 bases from V and 8 bases from J, with 12 bases between. CDR3 length: 12 amino acids. CDR3 nucleotide sequence: TGTGCCAGCAGTCTTCAGGTATCCGGCTACACCTTC. Residues: CASSLQVSGYTF.

V and J are TRBV24-1 and TRBJ1-2, with a tentative D call TRBD1 (6 bases). Germline CDR1 and CDR2: KGHDR and SFDVKD. This CDR3 is 14 amino acids long. V lost 4 bases and J lost 5, with 13 bases in between. In DNA, the CDR3 is TGTGCCACCAGTGAATCGGACAGAAGATATGGCTACACCTTC. It specifies CATSESDRRYGYTF.

The chain combines TRBV6-6 with TRBJ2-2; D gene ambiguous. Between the trimmed V and J ends, which lost 0 bases and 7 bases, there was a span of 3 bases. CDR1 MNHNY and CDR2 SVGAGI come from the germline V gene (reference sequence). The CDR3 spans 12 residues. CDR3 DNA: TGTGCCAGCAGTTACTCCTTCGGGGAGCTGTTTTTT. Translation gives CASSYSFGELFF.

The chain links TRBV5-6 to TRBJ2-7; the match to TRBD1 covers 8 bases. This CDR3 has 13 amino acids. J was trimmed by 6 bases and V by 4 bases; bases with no gene match: 6. Per germline, CDR1 SGHDT and CDR2 YYEEEE. The CDR3 sequence is CASSRDRRSEQYF. For the CDR3, the DNA is TGTGCCAGCAGCCGGGACAGGAGAAGCGAGCAGTACTTC.

The J gene is TRBJ2-7, the V gene TRBV12-3 or TRBV12-4; TRBD1 matches 8 bases. The junction had 2 bases not matched to a gene; V was cut back by 3 bases and J by 4 bases. This CDR3 has 13 residues. This CDR3 is CASSLQGAYEQYF. The CDR3 coding sequence is TGTGCCAGCAGTTTGCAGGGGGCATACGAGCAGTACTTC.

V gene TRBV5-6 combines with J gene TRBJ2-3; 9 nucleotides match TRBD1. Germline CDR1 is SGHDT and CDR2 is YYEEEE. The CDR3 runs 16 residues. V trimming: 4 bases; J trimming: 1 base; junction bases outside the gene matches: 7. The CDR3 DNA is TGTGCCAGCAGCCGGGGACAGGGACGCCGCACAGATACGCAGTATTTT. It yields the protein CASSRGQGRRTDTQYF.

The V gene is TRBV7-6, the J gene TRBJ2-7, with 10 bases lining up with TRBD2. V trimming: 1 base; J trimming: 4 bases; junction bases outside the gene matches: 7. Per the germline V gene, CDR1 is SGHVS and CDR2 is FNYEAQ. The CDR3 spans 16 residues. CDR3 bases: TGTGCCAGCAGCTTAGGGGCTAGCGGGAGAGAATACGAGCAGTACTTC. It yields the protein CASSLGASGREYEQYF.

CDR3 nucleotides: TGTGCCAGCAGACCATCCAGGGGGCATCGGGAGCAGTACTTC. Residues: CASRPSRGHREQYF. The genes are TRBV7-3 and TRBJ2-7, with TRBD1 matching 8 bases. The CDR3 totals 14 residues. V shed 6 bases and J 7 bases; nucleotides not matched to a gene: 11. The germline gives CDR1 SGHTA, CDR2 FQGTGA.

The chain has TRBV7-9 and TRBJ2-7; 8 nucleotides line up with TRBD2. The junction had 12 bases not matched to a gene; V was cut back by 5 bases and J by 6 bases. The CDR3 covers 15 residues. CDR1 SEHNR and CDR2 FQNEAQ come from the germline V gene (reference sequence). Written as DNA, the CDR3 is TGTGCCAGCAGCCGAAGTGGGACTAGATGGTCCGAGCAGTACTTC. Translated: CASSRSGTRWSEQYF.

The chain employs TRBV29-1 and TRBJ2-1, with D possibly TRBD1 on 6 matching bases. There are 13 residues in the CDR3. Looked up from germline, CDR1 is SQVTM and CDR2 is ANQGSEA. V lost 3 bases to trimming and J lost 6 bases, with 12 bases between them. In DNA, the CDR3 is TGCAGCGTTGAGGGACACACGCTCAATGAGCAGTTCTTC. Amino acids: CSVEGHTLNEQFF.

V and J are TRBV11-3 and TRBJ2-7, with a tentative D call TRBD2 (7 bases). The ends were cut back, 5 bases at V and 6 bases at J, with 20 bases in the middle. The germline gives CDR1 SGHNT, CDR2 YENEEA. This CDR3 region has 15 residues. CDR3 sequence reads: CASSLGGGGAVEQYF. For the CDR3, the DNA is TGTGCCAGCAGCCTCGGAGGGGGGGGCGCGGTCGAGCAGTACTTC.

This clone was recorded only once. J is TRBJ2-1 and V is TRBV4-1; 10 bases match TRBD1. The germline gives CDR1 MGHRA, CDR2 YSYEKL. V was clipped by 2 bases and J by 14 bases; unmatched bases: 6. The CDR3 loop spans 13 amino acids. Here the CDR3 DNA reads TGCGCCAGCAGCCAACTTGACAGGGGGCGCGAGTTCTTC. It specifies CASSQLDRGREFF.

The CDR3 DNA sequence: TGTGCCAGCAGTATCCGACGGGAAGAGACCCAGTACTTC. Translating gives CASSIRREETQYF. The chain is built from TRBV6-5 and TRBJ2-5; D not certain. Germline-derived CDR1 and CDR2 are MNHEY and SVGAGI. V lost 5 bases and J lost 3, with 10 bases in between. The CDR3 is made up of 13 amino acids.

J is TRBJ1-6 and V is TRBV5-5; the D gene is possibly TRBD1 (5 bases). The CDR3 is 17 amino acids. Germline V CDR1 and CDR2: SGHKS, YYEKEE (reference sequence). Trimming shortened V by 3 bases and J by 4 bases, and 17 bases separated the two germline ends. CDR3 sequence reads: CASSSRVEARYNSPLHF. CDR3 nucleotides: TGTGCCAGCAGCTCCAGGGTTGAGGCGAGATATAATTCACCCCTCCACTTT. The variable domain in full, completed from reference TRBV5-5 and TRBJ1-6, reads DAGVTQSPTHLIKTRGQQVTLRCSPISGHKSVSWYQQVLGQGPQFIFQYYEKEERGRGNFPDRFSARQFPNYSSELNVNALLLGDSALYLCASSSRVEARYNSPLHFGNGTRLTVT.

The chain is built from TRBV6-5 and TRBJ2-7, with a weak D call TRBD1 (5 bases). From germline, CDR1 is MNHEY and CDR2 SVGAGI. V was clipped by 6 bases and J by 6 bases, with 12 bases between them. The length of the CDR3 is 12 residues. The CDR3: CASRRTRGEQYF. The CDR3 DNA reads TGTGCCAGCAGGCGGACAAGGGGCGAGCAGTACTTC.

This clone was seen more than once but under ten times. The chain recombines TRBV6-2 or TRBV6-3 with TRBJ1-4, with TRBD1 matching 9 bases. J lost 5 bases, V lost 4 bases, and 5 bases had no gene match. The CDR3 spans 15 residues. The germline V gene encodes CDR1 MNHEY and CDR2 SVGEGT. The CDR3 coding sequence is TGTGCCAGCAGTTCAAACAGGGGGCGGAATGAAAAACTGTTTTTT. This translates into CASSSNRGRNEKLFF.

The table lists this clone with a count of one. The V and J genes are TRBV5-6 and TRBJ2-5; 9 bases are a match to TRBD2. Germline loops: CDR1 SGHDT, CDR2 YYEEEE. Trimming cost V 4 bases and J 2 bases; bases outside gene matches: 3. The CDR3 sequence is 14 residues long. CDR3 in DNA: TGTGCCAGCAGCAGCACTAGCGGGCAAGAGACCCAGTACTTC. It specifies CASSSTSGQETQYF.

The chain carries TRBV5-1 and TRBJ2-1; 13 nucleotides line up with TRBD2. The germline gives CDR1 SGHRS, CDR2 YFSETQ. This CDR3 has 15 residues. V gave up 4 bases and J gave up 8 bases; unmatched junction bases: 6. The CDR3 sequence is CASSIGLAGVHEQFF. In nucleotides, the CDR3 is TGCGCCAGCAGCATAGGACTAGCGGGAGTGCATGAGCAGTTCTTC.

CDR3 DNA: TGCGCCAGCAGCTTGGGGGGCTTAGGTGAAAAACTGTTTTTT. It yields the protein CASSLGGLGEKLFF. This chain joins TRBV5-1 and TRBJ1-4, with TRBD1 as a possible D gene (5 bases). The V end lost 0 bases, the J end lost 7 bases, and 10 bases lay between the germline ends. The CDR3 spans 14 residues. CDR1 is SGHRS and CDR2 is YFSETQ in the germline V gene.

The rearrangement joins TRBV27 to TRBJ1-2; 9 nucleotides agree with TRBD1. CDR1 and CDR2 (germline): MNHEY, SMNVEV (reference sequence). The CDR3 is 16 amino acids. After removal of 1 base from V and 5 bases from J, the junction contained 8 bases not matched to a gene. This CDR3 is CASSLLGQGLGYGYTF. CDR3 nucleotide sequence: TGTGCCAGCAGTTTATTGGGACAGGGACTCGGTTATGGCTACACCTTC.

The rearrangement joins TRBV5-4 to TRBJ2-7; 9 bases agree with TRBD2. Germline V gene lookup returns CDR1 SGHNT and CDR2 YYREEE (reference sequence). V was pared by 0 bases and J by 4 bases, with 11 bases of the junction left unmatched. The CDR3 contains 17 residues. The CDR3 coding sequence is TGTGCCAGCAGCTTGGCATCGGCGCGGGGGGGCTCGTACGAGCAGTACTTC. The encoded protein is CASSLASARGGSYEQYF. The complete variable domain, with remaining parts taken from reference TRBV5-4 and TRBJ2-7, reads ETGVTQSPTHLIKTRGQQVTLRCSSQSGHNTVSWYQQALGQGPQFIFQYYREEENGRGNFPPRFSGLQFPNYSSELNVNALELDDSALYLCASSLASARGGSYEQYFGPGTRLTVT.

CDR3 nucleotide sequence: TGTGCCAGCAGTCGGGGGACAGGGAGAGAGACCCAGTACTTC. This codes for CASSRGTGRETQYF. V and J are TRBV6-5 and TRBJ2-5, with 9 bases identical to TRBD1. This CDR3 spans 14 amino acids. Germline values: CDR1 MNHEY, CDR2 SVGAGI. The V segment lost 5 bases and the J segment 4 bases; nucleotides outside the gene matches: 5.

The rearrangement uses TRBV7-2 and TRBJ2-7, with TRBD2 matching over 11 bases. With V trimmed by 4 bases and J by 3 bases, 5 bases remained unmatched. This CDR3 contains 15 residues. CDR1 is SGHTA and CDR2 is FQGNSA in the germline V gene. The CDR3 DNA sequence: TGTGCCAGCAGCTCTGGGACTAGCGGATACTACGAGCAGTACTTC. Protein: CASSSGTSGYYEQYF.

There are a few counts of this clone. V usage is TRBV24-1 and J usage is TRBJ1-4; no clear D. This CDR3 is 14 amino acids long. The germline V gene has CDR1 KGHDR and CDR2 SFDVKD. The germline V and J ends were trimmed by 5 bases and 5 bases, with 11 bases remaining between them. CDR3 in amino acids: CATSAGGTNEKLFF. CDR3 in DNA: TGTGCCACCAGTGCCGGCGGTACGAATGAAAAACTGTTTTTT.

This rearrangement joins TRBV30 to TRBJ1-6; no clear D gene. Trimming pared 0 bases from V and 8 bases from J, leaving 11 bases between. CDR3 length: 14 residues. Germline-derived CDR1 and CDR2 are GTSNPN and SVGIG (reference sequence). CDR3 amino acids: CAWSVRRGDSPLHF. Written as DNA, the CDR3 is TGTGCCTGGAGTGTCCGTCGCGGGGATTCACCCCTCCACTTT.

This chain uses TRBV27 with TRBJ2-2; D is uncertain. Looked up from germline, CDR1 is MNHEY and CDR2 is SMNVEV (reference sequence). Trimming pared 7 bases from V and 0 bases from J, leaving 9 bases between. CDR3 length: 14 amino acids. The CDR3 DNA follows: TGTGCCAGCAAATGGCTCGCGAACACCGGGGAGCTGTTTTTT. Encoded protein: CASKWLANTGELFF.

This clone was counted a few times. The chain has TRBV19 and TRBJ1-5; 8 bases align to TRBD1. The trim removed 5 bases at V and 2 bases at J, leaving 11 bases unmatched. Germline-derived CDR1 and CDR2 are LNHDA and SQIVND (reference sequence). The CDR3 has 17 amino acids. The CDR3, as DNA: TGTGCCAGTAGTCTCGGGACAGGAGGGTGGGGCAATCAGCCCCAGCATTTT. As protein: CASSLGTGGWGNQPQHF.

The rearrangement joins TRBV27 to TRBJ1-2, with 7 positions matching TRBD1. The CDR3 spans 13 residues. V gave up 5 bases and J gave up 7 bases; unmatched junction bases: 7. Germline values: CDR1 MNHEY, CDR2 SMNVEV (reference sequence). The CDR3 DNA is TGTGCCAGCAGTACCCAGGGGGGTCTTGGCTACACCTTC. It translates to CASSTQGGLGYTF.

This rearrangement joins TRBV19 to TRBJ1-5; perhaps TRBD1 as D (5 bases). The germline gives CDR1 LNHDA, CDR2 SQIVND (reference sequence). The CDR3 spans 14 residues. V gave up 6 bases and J gave up 3 bases, with 12 bases separating them. This chain's CDR3 is CASRDQGDNQPQHF. The DNA of the CDR3 is TGTGCCAGTAGAGACCAGGGTGACAATCAGCCCCAGCATTTT.

The rearrangement joins TRBV2 to TRBJ2-7, with D possibly matching TRBD1 (7 bases). Germline-derived CDR1 and CDR2 are SNHLY and FYNNEI. CDR3 size: 13 residues. V lost 4 bases and J lost 5, with 12 bases in between. CDR3 in amino acids: CASSAQGGNEQYF. The CDR3 bases are TGTGCCAGCAGTGCCCAGGGGGGAAACGAGCAGTACTTC.